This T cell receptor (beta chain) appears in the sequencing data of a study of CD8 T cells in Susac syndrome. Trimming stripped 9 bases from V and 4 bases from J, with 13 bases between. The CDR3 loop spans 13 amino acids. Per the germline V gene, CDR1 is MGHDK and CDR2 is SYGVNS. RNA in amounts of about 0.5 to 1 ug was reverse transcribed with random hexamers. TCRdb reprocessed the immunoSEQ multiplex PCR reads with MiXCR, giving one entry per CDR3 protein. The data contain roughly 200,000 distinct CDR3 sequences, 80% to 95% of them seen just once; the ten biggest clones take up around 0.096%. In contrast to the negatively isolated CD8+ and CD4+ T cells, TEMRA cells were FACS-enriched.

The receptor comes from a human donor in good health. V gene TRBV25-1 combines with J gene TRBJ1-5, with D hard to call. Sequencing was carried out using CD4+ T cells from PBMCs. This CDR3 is CASQPVGNQPQHF. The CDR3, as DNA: TGTGCCAGTCAACCGGTAGGAAATCAGCCCCAGCATTTT.